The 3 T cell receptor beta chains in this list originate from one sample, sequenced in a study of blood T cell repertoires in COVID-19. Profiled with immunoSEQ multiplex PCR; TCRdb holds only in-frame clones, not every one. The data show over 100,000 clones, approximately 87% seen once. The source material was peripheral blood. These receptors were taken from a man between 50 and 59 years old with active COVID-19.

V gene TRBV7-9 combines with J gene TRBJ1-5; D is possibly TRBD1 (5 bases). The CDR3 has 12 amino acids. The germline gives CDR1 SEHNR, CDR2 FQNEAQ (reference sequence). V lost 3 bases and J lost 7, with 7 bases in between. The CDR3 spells CASSLDIQPQHF. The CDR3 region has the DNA TGTGCCAGCAGCTTGGACATCCAGCCCCAGCATTTT.

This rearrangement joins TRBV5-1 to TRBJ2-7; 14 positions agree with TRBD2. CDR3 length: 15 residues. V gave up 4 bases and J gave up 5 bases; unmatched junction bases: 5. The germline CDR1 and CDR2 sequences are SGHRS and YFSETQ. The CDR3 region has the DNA TGCGCCAGCAGCCTTCGACTAGCGGGGGGGAACGAGCAGTACTTC. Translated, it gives CASSLRLAGGNEQYF. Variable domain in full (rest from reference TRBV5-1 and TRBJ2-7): KAGVTQTPRYLIKTRGQQVTLSCSPISGHRSVSWYQQTPGQGLQFLFEYFSETQRNKGNFPGRFSGRQFSNSRSEMNVSTLELGDSALYLCASSLRLAGGNEQYFGPGTRLTVT.

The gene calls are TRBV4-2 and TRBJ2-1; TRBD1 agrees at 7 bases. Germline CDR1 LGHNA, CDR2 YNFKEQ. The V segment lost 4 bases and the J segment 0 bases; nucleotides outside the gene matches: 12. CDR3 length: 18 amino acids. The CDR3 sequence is CASSREGAYGLSYNEQFF. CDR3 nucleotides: TGTGCCAGCAGCCGAGAGGGGGCCTACGGGCTCTCCTACAATGAGCAGTTCTTC.